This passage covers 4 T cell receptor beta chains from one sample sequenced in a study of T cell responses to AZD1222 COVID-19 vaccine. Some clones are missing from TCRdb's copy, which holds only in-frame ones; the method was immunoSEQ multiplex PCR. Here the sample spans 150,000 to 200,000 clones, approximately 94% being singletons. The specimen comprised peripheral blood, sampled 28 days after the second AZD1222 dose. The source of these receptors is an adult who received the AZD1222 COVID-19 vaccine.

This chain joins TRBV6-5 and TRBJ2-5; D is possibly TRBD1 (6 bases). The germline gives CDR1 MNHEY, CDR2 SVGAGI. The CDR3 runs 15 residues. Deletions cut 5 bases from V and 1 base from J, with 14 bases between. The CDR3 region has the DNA TGTGCCAGCAGTAAGTACGGGACACGCCAAGAGACCCAGTACTTC. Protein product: CASSKYGTRQETQYF.

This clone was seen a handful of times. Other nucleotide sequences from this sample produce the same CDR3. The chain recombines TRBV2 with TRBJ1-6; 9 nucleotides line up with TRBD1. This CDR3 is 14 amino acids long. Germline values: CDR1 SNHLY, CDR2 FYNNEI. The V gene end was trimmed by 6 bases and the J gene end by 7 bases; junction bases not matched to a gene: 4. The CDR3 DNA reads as TGTGCCAGCAGCCTAGGACAGGGGAATTCACCCCTCCACTTT. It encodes CASSLGQGNSPLHF.

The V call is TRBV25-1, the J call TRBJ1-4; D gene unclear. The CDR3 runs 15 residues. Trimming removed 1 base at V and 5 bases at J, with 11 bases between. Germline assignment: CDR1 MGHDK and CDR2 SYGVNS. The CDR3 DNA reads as TGTGCCAGCAGTGAATTGGGAATCGGGAATGAAAAACTGTTTTTT. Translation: CASSELGIGNEKLFF. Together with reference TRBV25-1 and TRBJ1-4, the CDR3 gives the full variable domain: EADIYQTPRYLVIGTGKKITLECSQTMGHDKMYWYQQDPGMELHLIHYSYGVNSTEKGDLSSESTVSRIRTEHFPLTLESARPSHTSQYLCASSELGIGNEKLFFGSGTQLSVL.

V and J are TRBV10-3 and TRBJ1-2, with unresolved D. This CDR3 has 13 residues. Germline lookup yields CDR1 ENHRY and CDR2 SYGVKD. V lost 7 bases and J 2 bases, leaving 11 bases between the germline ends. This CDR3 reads CAITRAVNYGYTF. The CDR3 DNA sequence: TGTGCCATCACGCGGGCCGTAAACTATGGCTACACCTTC.